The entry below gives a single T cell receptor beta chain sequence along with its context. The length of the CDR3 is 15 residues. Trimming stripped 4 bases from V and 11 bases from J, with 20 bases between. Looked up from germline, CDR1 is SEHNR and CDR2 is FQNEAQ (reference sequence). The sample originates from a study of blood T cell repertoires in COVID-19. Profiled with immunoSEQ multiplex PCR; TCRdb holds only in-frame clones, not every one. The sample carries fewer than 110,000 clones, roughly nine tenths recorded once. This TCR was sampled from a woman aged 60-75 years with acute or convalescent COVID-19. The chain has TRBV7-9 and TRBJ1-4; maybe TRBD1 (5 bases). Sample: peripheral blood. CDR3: CASSSSGNRGEKLFF. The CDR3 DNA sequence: TGTGCCAGCAGCTCTTCAGGGAATCGAGGAGAGAAACTGTTTTTT.